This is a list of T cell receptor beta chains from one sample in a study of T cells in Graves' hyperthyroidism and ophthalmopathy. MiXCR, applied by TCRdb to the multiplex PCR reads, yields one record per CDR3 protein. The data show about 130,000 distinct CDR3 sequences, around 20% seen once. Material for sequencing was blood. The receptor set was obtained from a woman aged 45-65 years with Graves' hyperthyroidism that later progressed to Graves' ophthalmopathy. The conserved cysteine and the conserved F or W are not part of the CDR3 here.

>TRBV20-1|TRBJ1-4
SARVRKALSNEKLF
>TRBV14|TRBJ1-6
ASSQTNGGSPLH
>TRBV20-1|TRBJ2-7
SARDFGDATYEQY
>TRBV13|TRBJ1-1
ASSPTGAATEAF
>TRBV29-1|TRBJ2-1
SAPGLAHYNEQF
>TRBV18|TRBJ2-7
ASSPSGQARSYEQY
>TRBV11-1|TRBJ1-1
ASKPTGGSANTEAF
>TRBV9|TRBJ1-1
ASSVDVRRYREAF
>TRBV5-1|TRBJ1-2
ASRWGDYGYT
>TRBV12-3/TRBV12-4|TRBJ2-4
ASSSTGGDKNIQY
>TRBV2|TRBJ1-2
ASSATYGYT
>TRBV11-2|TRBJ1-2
ASTAFMKGGAYGYT
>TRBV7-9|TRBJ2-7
ASSLGQGTTPGDEQY
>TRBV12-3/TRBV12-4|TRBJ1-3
ASSLGHTPSGNTIY
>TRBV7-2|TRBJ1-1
ASSQGQKTEAF
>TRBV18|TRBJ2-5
ASSPVEETQY
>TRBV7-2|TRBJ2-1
ASSLTTGYNEQF
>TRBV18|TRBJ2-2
ASSPLSRDRQNTGELF
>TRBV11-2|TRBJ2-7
ASSISGVSSYEQY
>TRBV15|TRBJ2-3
ATSREGASGRGGDTQY
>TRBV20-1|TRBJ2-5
SAREVSGRGETQY
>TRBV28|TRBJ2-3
ASSMGLAQNTDTQY
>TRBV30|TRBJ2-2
AWSGLLAANTGELF
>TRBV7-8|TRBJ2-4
ASSSRRSGAKNIQY
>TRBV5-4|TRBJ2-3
ASSPKDTTDTQY
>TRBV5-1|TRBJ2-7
ASSRTSGTSYEQY
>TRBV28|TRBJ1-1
ASSLDGRTDTEAF
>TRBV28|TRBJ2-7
ASSQPDRPYEQY
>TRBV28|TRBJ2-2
ASSLDRVGTGELF